The source of this TCR beta chain is a study of shared clonotypes between healthy human individuals (dated by TCRdb to the early 2020s). About the full investigation: The cohort included a few men and a couple of women between 18 and 49 years of age. To estimate repertoire size and how much clonotypes are shared between individuals, the study performed deep sequencing of blood TCR repertoires from five healthy adults. Per donor, three plates each were used for CD4 naive and CD4 memory, two for CD8 naive, and one for CD8 memory. Libraries were prepared and TCR repertoires were sequenced by different laboratories using diverse techniques, in order to increase sequencing depth and limit assay-specific biases. Leukapheresis yielded between about 0.8 and 9.5 billion PBMCs per donor.

Relative to germline, V is missing 8 bases and J is missing 4 bases, with 19 bases of the junction outside any gene match. Via the germline V gene, CDR1 is MDHEN and CDR2 SYDVKM. The CDR3 runs 17 residues from the cysteine to the phenylalanine. Left in the record is the CDR3 DNA by itself, 51 bases read in frame from the first base. Using the deep immunoSEQ assay, multiplex PCR amplified TCR CDR3 regions from genomic DNA. Genomic DNA extracted from each cell subset was distributed evenly over all wells of several immunoSEQ 96-well plates, and each plate served as one replicate. For sorted subsets, around 200 ng genomic DNA, equal to some 28,000 T cell genomes, was loaded into each replicate PCR. Purified libraries were measured with a Qubit 3.0 fluorometer, size-checked on a Bioanalyzer 2100, and measured again with the KAPA Library Quantification kit. Each immunoSEQ 96-well plate was sequenced on its own single-read 150-cycle Illumina NextSeq 550 flow cell. The authors' pipeline ran thus. The immunoSEQ output contained only junctional sequences without quality scores, so filtering could not match that applied to full-length reads. To assign V/J genes and CDR3, sequences were annotated against IMGT germline references using PyIR, a Python wrapper for IgBLAST v1.9. Reads were filtered out if the reads had weak V/J assignments (E-value above 1e-6), no CDR3, stop codons, out-of-frame junctions, or ambiguous translated residues. V3J clonotypes were defined as sequences sharing the same inferred V gene, J gene, and CDR3 amino acid sequence. The percentage overlap between two repertoires was calculated by dividing the number of shared unique clonotypes by the size of the smaller repertoire. RTK rarefaction, the Chao1 estimator, and Recon v2.1 estimates of unobserved clonotypes were used to assess repertoire richness. Generation probabilities were computed with OLGA for all TCRbeta clonotypes obtained by the gDNA method from a few donors. TCRdb stores this immuneACCESS table with in-frame sequences only. Part of the clones is absent; in the studies checked, under half of the shortfall reflects unresolved V genes, and no reason is known for the rest. V, J and clone size reflect that table, while D and trimming were determined from the DNA. For this sample there are around 1.1 million clones; about 80% appear just once. In total, the top ten clones hold 0.7% to 0.95% of the sample.

This clone was counted a single time. There is no known antigen for this receptor. No qualities accompany the bases; no much larger clone lies one base away. Results and caveats for the whole study, not just this receptor: Clonotypes shared by all four sorted-subset donors showed higher generation probabilities than non-shared clonotypes. Estimated clonotype richness was generally larger for naive than for memory subsets. Sampling was restricted to blood, and TCR repertoires in tissues likely differ from the TCR repertoires found in blood. When a few donors were compared, the shared fraction of clonotypes was about 5% for naive CD4, roughly 3.4% for naive CD8, more than 2% for memory CD4, and about 0.36% for memory CD8. The small number of donors limited the genetic and exposure-history diversity represented. Incomplete sequencing was indicated by rarefaction of sorted-subset datasets, despite the large sequencing depth. Based on pairwise subsampling, the degree of clonotype sharing among donors was expected to be affected by sequencing depth.

Donors were healthy HIV-negative adults with no recently reported acute infections or vaccinations. Every donor was a Caucasian adult residing in Nashville, Tennessee, USA. CD4+ T cells were enriched by magnetic negative selection, after which naive cells were positively selected on CD45RA and the negative fraction was taken as the memory subset. Blood was obtained by leukapheresis, after which PBMCs were separated by Ficoll-Histopaque density gradient centrifugation and cryopreserved in liquid nitrogen vapor phase. Analytical flow cytometry was used to check the purity and quantity of every magnetically sorted T cell population. Genomic DNA was isolated from each sorted fraction and quantified by UV absorbance on a Nanodrop 2000c.

Recombination joined TRBV28 with TRBJ1-1, with 7 junctional bases fitting TRBD1. The source material was memory CD4+ T cells from PBMCs. The cell subset or site label, as the study defines it: CD45RA-negative fraction. This receptor was identified in a man aged 18 to 35 in good health. Some clones in this sample may be carry-over from other donors' samples. The nucleotide sequence is given as TGTGCCAGCCGCCTCCGATCAGGGGGGGGTGCAGGCACTGAAGCTTTCTTT. It translates as CASRLRSGGGAGTEAFF. Where the CDR3 stops, the reference TRBV28 and TRBJ1-1 genes take over; the full variable domain is DVKVTQSSRYLVKRTGEKVFLECVQDMDHENMFWYRQDPGLGLRLIYFSYDVKMKEKGDIPEGYSVSREKKERFSLILESASTNQTSMYLCASRLRSGGGAGTEAFFGQGTRLTVV.